This TCR beta chain was sequenced during a study of cytomegalovirus exposure and HLA in healthy donors. The PCR employed 60 Vbeta primers together with 13 Jbeta primers. Profiling relied on immunoSEQ multiplex PCR, and the TCRdb table lists in-frame clones only, not all of them. The sample shows tens of thousands of clones, over 60% of them seen only once. With V trimmed by 0 bases and J by 13 bases, 13 bases remained unmatched. This CDR3 is built from 16 residues. Germline assignment: CDR1 SEHNR and CDR2 FQNEAQ (reference sequence). The specimen sequenced was PBMCs. The TCR sequence derives from a man between 25 and 39 years old in good health and CMV-seronegative. J is TRBJ2-1 and V is TRBV7-9, with 9 nucleotides matching TRBD2. CDR3 nucleotides: TGTGCCAGCAGCTTAGCCCGCGCGGGGGGGCATCCGAGTCAGTTCTTC. Encoded protein: CASSLARAGGHPSQFF.